The source of this T cell receptor (beta chain) is a study of blood T cell repertoires in COVID-19. Study in general: Acute-phase and convalescent COVID-19 samples originated in the United States, Italy and Spain.

Libraries were prepared by immunoSEQ multiplex PCR; TCRdb keeps only in-frame clonotypes and omits some of them. The table shows about 170,000 clones, with around 90% occurring only once. The CDR3 sequence is 16 residues long. CDR1 SGHTA and CDR2 FQGTGA come from the germline V gene. V gave up 4 bases and J gave up 6 bases, with 18 bases separating them. Input material: peripheral blood. This TCR was recovered from a woman in her forties or fifties with acute or convalescent COVID-19. The chain uses TRBV7-3 and TRBJ1-4; D remains unclear. The CDR3 sequence is CASSSESGAGDEKLFF. The CDR3 nucleotides read TGTGCCAGCAGCTCCGAATCGGGAGCCGGGGATGAAAAACTGTTTTTT.